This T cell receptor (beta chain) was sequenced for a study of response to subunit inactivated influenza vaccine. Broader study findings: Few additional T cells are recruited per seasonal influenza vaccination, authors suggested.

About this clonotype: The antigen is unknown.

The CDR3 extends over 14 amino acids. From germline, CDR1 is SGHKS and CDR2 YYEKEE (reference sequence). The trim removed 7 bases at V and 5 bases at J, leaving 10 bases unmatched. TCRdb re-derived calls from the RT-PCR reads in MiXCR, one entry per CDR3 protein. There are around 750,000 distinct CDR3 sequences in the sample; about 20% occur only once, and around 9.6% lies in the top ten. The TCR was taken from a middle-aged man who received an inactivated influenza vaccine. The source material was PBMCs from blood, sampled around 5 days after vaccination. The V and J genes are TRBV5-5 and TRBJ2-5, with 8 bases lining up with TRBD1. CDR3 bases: TGTGCCAGCGGGACCCAGGGGGCGAGGGAGACCCAGTACTTC. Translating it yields CASGTQGARETQYF.